What follows describes a single T cell receptor beta chain. What it binds is not known. The sample originates from a study of cytomegalovirus exposure and HLA in healthy donors. PCR involved 60 Vbeta and 13 Jbeta primers. Here immunoSEQ multiplex PCR was the method, and the copy in TCRdb shows in-frame clones only, minus some. The sample consists of under 100,000 clones, approximately 80% of them appearing once. CDR3 length: 13 residues. Losses at the gene ends were 8 bases for V and 6 bases for J; bases not matched to a gene: 7. Germline-derived CDR1 and CDR2 are MDHEN and SYDVKM. Findings and limits, study-wide: DRB1 had the most TCR associations and HLA-C the fewest, a later analysis found, with rates varying by HLA locus. In an earlier analysis, productive rearrangement rates for most beta V segments clustered near 87% or 30%. Relative to equally common others, HLA-associated TCR beta chains showed greater clonal expansion in a later analysis.

The sample was PBMCs. The chain employs TRBV28 and TRBJ1-5; 7 bases line up with TRBD1. This receptor was obtained from a man aged 45 to 65 in good health and CMV-seronegative. CDR3 sequence reads: CASETGVIQPQHF. CDR3 sequence (DNA): TGTGCCAGCGAAACAGGGGTGATTCAGCCCCAGCATTTT.